The present T cell receptor beta chain was sequenced within a study of post-analysis software for immune sequencing data. Looking at the study overall: Disease trajectories encompassed relapsing-remitting, secondary progressive and progressive-relapsing multiple sclerosis.

Study results and caveats: There was significantly lower normalized Chao1 diversity in multiple sclerosis patients than in controls.

Each TCR beta cDNA library carried unique molecular identifiers. T cells numbering about 0.85 to 10 million yielded cDNA molecules that totaled about 500,000. TCRdb called the PCR reads again in MiXCR, with one record for every CDR3 protein. The table includes roughly 800,000 distinct CDR3 sequences, under 70% detected once. A word on this clonotype: Its specificity is unknown.

Source material: blood. This receptor was identified in a girl aged 10 to 17 with multiple sclerosis.

CDR3 nucleotide sequence: TGCGCCAGCAGCCAACGGGACAGCCAAGAGACCCAGTACTTC. It translates to CASSQRDSQETQYF. This sequence joins TRBV4-1 and TRBJ2-5; TRBD1 matches at 7 bases. The CDR3 extends over 14 amino acids. Germline CDR1 is MGHRA and CDR2 is YSYEKL. V dropped 2 bases and J dropped 1; count of bases not matched to a gene: 1.